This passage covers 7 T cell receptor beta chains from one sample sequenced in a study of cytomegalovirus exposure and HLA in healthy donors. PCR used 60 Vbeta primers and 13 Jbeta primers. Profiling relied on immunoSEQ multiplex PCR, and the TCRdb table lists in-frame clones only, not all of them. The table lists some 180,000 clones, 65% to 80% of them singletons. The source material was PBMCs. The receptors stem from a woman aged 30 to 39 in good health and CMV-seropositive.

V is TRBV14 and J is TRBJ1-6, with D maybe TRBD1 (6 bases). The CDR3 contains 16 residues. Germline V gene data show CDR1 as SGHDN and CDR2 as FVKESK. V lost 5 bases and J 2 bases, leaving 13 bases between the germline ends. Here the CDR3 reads CASSILGGTYNSPLHF. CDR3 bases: TGTGCCAGCAGCATTCTAGGGGGAACCTATAATTCACCCCTCCACTTT.

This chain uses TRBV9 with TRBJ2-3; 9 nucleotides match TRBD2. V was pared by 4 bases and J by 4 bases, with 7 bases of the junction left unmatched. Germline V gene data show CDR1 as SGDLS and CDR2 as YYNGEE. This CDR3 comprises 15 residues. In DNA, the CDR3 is TGTGCCAGCAGCCCGCGGGGGGGCCAGGCAGATACGCAGTATTTT. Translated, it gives CASSPRGGQADTQYF. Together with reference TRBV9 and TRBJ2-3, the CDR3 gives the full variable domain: DSGVTQTPKHLITATGQRVTLRCSPRSGDLSVYWYQQSLDQGLQFLIQYYNGEERAKGNILERFSAQQFPDLHSELNLSSLELGDSALYFCASSPRGGQADTQYFGPGTRLTVL.

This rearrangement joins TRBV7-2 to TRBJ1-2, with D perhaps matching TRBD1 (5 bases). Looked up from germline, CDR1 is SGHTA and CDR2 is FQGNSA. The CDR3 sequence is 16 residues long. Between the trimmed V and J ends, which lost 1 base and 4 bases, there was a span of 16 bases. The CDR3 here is CASSLEPLRTPYGYTF. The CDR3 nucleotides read TGTGCCAGCAGCTTAGAGCCCCTAAGGACACCCTATGGCTACACCTTC.

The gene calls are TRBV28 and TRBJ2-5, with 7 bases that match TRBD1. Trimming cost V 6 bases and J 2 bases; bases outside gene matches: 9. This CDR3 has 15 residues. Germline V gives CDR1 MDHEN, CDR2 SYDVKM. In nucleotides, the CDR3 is TGTGCCAGCAGGGACCGGGACAGCCGACAAGAGACCCAGTACTTC. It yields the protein CASRDRDSRQETQYF.

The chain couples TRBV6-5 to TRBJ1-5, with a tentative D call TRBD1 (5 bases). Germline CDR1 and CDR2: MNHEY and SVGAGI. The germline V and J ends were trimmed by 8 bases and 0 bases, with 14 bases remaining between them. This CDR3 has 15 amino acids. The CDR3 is CASGMGPYSNQPQHF. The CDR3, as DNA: TGTGCCAGCGGGATGGGGCCTTATAGCAATCAGCCCCAGCATTTT.

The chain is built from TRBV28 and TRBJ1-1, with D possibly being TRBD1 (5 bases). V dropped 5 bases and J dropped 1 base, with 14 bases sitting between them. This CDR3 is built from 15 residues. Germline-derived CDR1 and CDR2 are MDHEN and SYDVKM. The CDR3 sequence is CASSPAGGPNTEAFF. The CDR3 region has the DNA TGTGCCAGCAGTCCGGCCGGGGGACCGAACACTGAAGCTTTCTTT.

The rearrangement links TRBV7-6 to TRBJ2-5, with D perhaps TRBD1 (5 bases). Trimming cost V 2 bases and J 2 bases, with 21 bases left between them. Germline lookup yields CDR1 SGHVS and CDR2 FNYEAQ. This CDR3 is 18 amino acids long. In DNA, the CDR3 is TGTGCCAGCAGCTTATCAGTTCGGGCAGGGTCCAAACAAGAGACCCAGTACTTC. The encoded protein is CASSLSVRAGSKQETQYF.